This T cell receptor (beta chain) was identified in a study of molecular identifiers for immune sequencing clone quantification. The CDR3 sequence is 15 residues long. V gave up 7 bases and J gave up 6 bases, with 22 bases separating them. From germline, CDR1 is MNHEY and CDR2 SVGEGT. Previously described methods with listed TCR primers produced the bulk TCR libraries. TCRdb redid the calling of the PCR reads with MiXCR, one entry per CDR3 protein. Here the sample spans about 97,000 distinct CDR3 sequences, 20% to 30% being singletons. Input for naive CD8 libraries was roughly 20,000 to 1,000,000 sorted cells; the RNA fraction used was 10%, 30% or 50%. Sorting recovered naive CD8 T cells on a CD8+CD4-CCR7+CD45RA+ profile. On this clonotype: Being one base from a much bigger clone, this may be a read error.

What was sequenced was naive CD8+ T cells from blood, with Jurkat cell RNA spiked in. The subset is: FACS-sorted CD8+CD4-CCR7+CD45RA+ naive T cells. This sequence joins TRBV6-2 or TRBV6-3 and TRBJ2-7; tentatively, D is TRBD1 (6 bases). The receptor's source is a human donor in good health. Some libraries in this study had Jurkat cell RNA spiked in. CDR3 protein: CASNAPRDTFVEQYF. DNA for the CDR3: TGTGCCAGCAATGCGCCCCGGGACACCTTCGTCGAGCAGTACTTC.